The 17 T cell receptor beta chains given below trace back to one sample, sequenced in a study of OX40 agonist ivuxolimab in advanced cancers. Clones were read by immunoSEQ multiplex PCR, and TCRdb kept only the in-frame ones, dropping some. Here the sample spans tens of thousands of clones, approximately 90% being singletons. Specimen: CD4+ or CD8+ T cells sorted from blood, collected in a trial of the OX40 agonist ivuxolimab. The receptors come from an adult with an advanced solid tumor such as melanoma, head and neck, liver or kidney cancer.

The V call is TRBV19, the J call TRBJ1-2; no definite D call. The CDR3 is made up of 14 amino acids. The germline V gene has CDR1 LNHDA and CDR2 SQIVND (reference sequence). V lost 6 bases and J 8 bases, leaving 19 bases between the germline ends. CDR3 DNA sequence: TGTGCCAGTAGCTCCGCGCGGATTGTGAAAGGCTACACCTTC. It specifies CASSSARIVKGYTF.

The V and J genes are TRBV5-1 and TRBJ2-3; 11 bases are shared with TRBD2. The J segment lost 2 bases and the V segment lost 3 bases, leaving 5 bases of the junction unmatched. The CDR3 runs to 16 residues. From germline, CDR1 is SGHRS and CDR2 YFSETQ. CDR3 in DNA: TGCGCCAGCAGCTATTTAGCGGGAGGGATCACAGATACGCAGTATTTT. Translation gives CASSYLAGGITDTQYF.

The chain is built from TRBV19 and TRBJ2-1, with D possibly being TRBD2 (6 bases). This CDR3 spans 15 amino acids. CDR1 is LNHDA, CDR2 SQIVND, per germline (reference sequence). Between the trimmed V and J ends, which lost 1 base and 2 bases, there was a span of 9 bases. The DNA of the CDR3 is TGTGCCAGTAGTATAGCGGCGGGGACCTACAATGAGCAGTTCTTC. This codes for CASSIAAGTYNEQFF.

The chain employs TRBV4-1 and TRBJ2-5; TRBD2 might be the D (5 bases). The V gene's germline CDR1 is MGHRA and CDR2 YSYEKL. V was cut by 5 bases and J by 4 bases, with 14 bases left in between. This CDR3 has 14 amino acids. CDR3 coding DNA: TGCGCCAGCAGCAACCCGGGGAAGCGAGAGACCCAGTACTTC. This codes for CASSNPGKRETQYF.

This chain uses TRBV7-8 with TRBJ2-7; D might be TRBD1 (6 bases). CDR1 is SGHVS, CDR2 FQNEAQ, per germline. The CDR3 extends over 15 amino acids. The V gene lost 5 bases and the J gene lost 3 bases, with 17 bases spanning the gap. CDR3 region: CASSPRQVIYYEQYF. CDR3 DNA: TGTGCCAGCAGCCCCAGACAGGTGATCTACTACGAGCAGTACTTC.

J is TRBJ2-1 and V is TRBV10-2; D perhaps matches TRBD2 (6 bases). The CDR3 loop spans 15 amino acids. Trimming cost V 2 bases and J 9 bases, with 17 bases left between them. Germline-derived CDR1 and CDR2 are WSHSY and SAAADI. CDR3 in amino acids: CASSEPGAISGEQFF. The CDR3 DNA sequence: TGCGCCAGCAGTGAGCCCGGAGCGATTAGCGGTGAGCAGTTCTTC.

The rearrangement links TRBV28 to TRBJ2-7; TRBD2 is a possible D gene (6 bases). V lost 2 bases to trimming and J lost 6 bases, with 11 bases between them. In germline, CDR1 is MDHEN, CDR2 SYDVKM. CDR3 length: 13 amino acids. The CDR3, as DNA: TGTGCCAGCAGTTTAGGGCAGGGAGGCGAGCAGTACTTC. Its protein is CASSLGQGGEQYF.

The chain employs TRBV11-2 and TRBJ2-1; D not certain. This CDR3 has 14 residues. Germline assignment: CDR1 SGHAT and CDR2 FQNNGV. V lost 1 base, J lost 3 bases, and 7 bases lay in between. The DNA for the CDR3 is TGTGCCAGCAGCTTAGGAGTAGGCTACAATGAGCAGTTCTTC. This translates into CASSLGVGYNEQFF.

The chain employs TRBV2 and TRBJ1-5; 7 nucleotides align to TRBD1. From germline, CDR1 is SNHLY and CDR2 FYNNEI. The junction had 19 bases not matched to a gene; V was cut back by 4 bases and J by 7 bases. CDR3 length: 18 amino acids. CDR3 nucleotide sequence: TGTGCCAGCAGTGGTGAAGAGTCAACAGGGGTGGTACTCCAGCCCCAGCATTTT. Amino acids: CASSGEESTGVVLQPQHF.

V usage is TRBV9 and J usage is TRBJ2-3, with 10 bases matching TRBD2. This CDR3 is 16 amino acids long. In germline, CDR1 is SGDLS, CDR2 YYNGEE. V lost 4 bases, J lost 4 bases, and 9 bases stayed unmatched. CDR3 bases: TGTGCCAGCAGCTTCCTAGCGGGAGAAGGGGCAGATACGCAGTATTTT. Translated, it gives CASSFLAGEGADTQYF.

J is TRBJ2-7 and V is TRBV4-2; TRBD2 matches 13 bases. The CDR3 has 16 residues. V lost 0 bases, J lost 3 bases, and 2 bases stayed unmatched. Per germline, CDR1 LGHNA and CDR2 YNFKEQ. The CDR3 loop reads CASSQEWTSGSYEQYF. The CDR3 nucleotides read TGTGCCAGCAGCCAAGAATGGACTAGCGGGAGCTACGAGCAGTACTTC.

V usage is TRBV4-1 and J usage is TRBJ1-1; no clear D. The CDR3 runs to 14 residues. Between the trimmed V and J ends, which lost 6 bases and 4 bases, there was a span of 15 bases. Looked up from germline, CDR1 is MGHRA and CDR2 is YSYEKL. CDR3 bases: TGCGCCAGCAGTCACCTGGGTGTCGGCACTGAAGCTTTCTTT. Translation: CASSHLGVGTEAFF.

This clone has more than one count but fewer than ten. This sequence joins TRBV6-1 and TRBJ2-6; D may be TRBD1 (5 bases). The CDR3 is 14 amino acids. Germline lookup yields CDR1 MNHNS and CDR2 SASEGT. V was shortened by 11 bases and J by 0 bases, with 11 bases between the two germline ends. Here the CDR3 DNA reads TGTGCCGGGGCAGTCCTCTCTGGGGCCAACGTCCTGACTTTC. Amino acids: CAGAVLSGANVLTF.

With regard to this clone: Within the sample, other DNA sequences also encode this same CDR3. The chain combines TRBV6-4 with TRBJ2-3; no definite D call. Per germline, CDR1 MRHNA and CDR2 SNTAGT. The CDR3 length is 13 residues. Trimming took off 2 bases at V and 0 bases at J, with 3 bases between the two ends. The CDR3 loop is CASSDGSTDTQYF. CDR3 DNA sequence: TGTGCCAGCAGTGACGGGAGCACAGATACGCAGTATTTT.

This clone was counted once. The chain links TRBV6-6 to TRBJ2-7; TRBD1 might be the D (6 bases). The CDR3 loop spans 15 amino acids. V was trimmed by 6 bases and J by 2 bases, leaving 17 bases between them. Germline V gene data show CDR1 as MNHNY and CDR2 as SVGAGI (reference sequence). CDR3: CASRTNRQVPYEQYF. CDR3 in DNA: TGTGCCAGCAGGACTAACAGACAGGTTCCCTACGAGCAGTACTTC.

This chain links TRBV2 with TRBJ1-1; D not resolved. The germline gives CDR1 SNHLY, CDR2 FYNNEI. Trimming left V 8 bases short and J 1 base short, with 14 bases between. This CDR3 contains 14 residues. CDR3 in amino acids: CASSSGIENTEAFF. The CDR3 DNA is TGTGCCAGCTCCTCAGGAATCGAGAACACTGAAGCTTTCTTT.

J is TRBJ1-2 and V is TRBV5-1; D gene unclear. Trimming stripped 1 base from V and 0 bases from J, with 7 bases between. CDR1 is SGHRS, CDR2 YFSETQ, per germline. This CDR3 has 14 residues. CDR3 sequence (DNA): TGCGCCAGCAGCTTGAGGTCCACTAACTATGGCTACACCTTC. Amino acid sequence: CASSLRSTNYGYTF. Drawing the rest from reference TRBV5-1 and TRBJ1-2, the complete variable domain is KAGVTQTPRYLIKTRGQQVTLSCSPISGHRSVSWYQQTPGQGLQFLFEYFSETQRNKGNFPGRFSGRQFSNSRSEMNVSTLELGDSALYLCASSLRSTNYGYTFGSGTRLTVV.